This T cell receptor (beta chain) stems from a study of T cells in Graves' hyperthyroidism and ophthalmopathy. RNA transcripts gave rise to amplified TCR beta CDR3 regions. During a first-round RT-PCR of the TCR CDR3, the HTBI primer set was used. MiXCR, run by TCRdb on the multiplex PCR reads, gives a single entry per CDR3 protein. Of 270,000 or so distinct CDR3 sequences detected, less than 30% appear once; the ten largest clones hold approximately 30%. The V end was cut by 2 bases, the J end by 0 bases, with 8 bases between. The CDR3 runs to 16 residues. CDR1 and CDR2 (germline): MDHEN, SYDVKM. This clonotype was observed at least ten times.

The clonotype was recovered from a man between 40 and 49 years old with Graves' hyperthyroidism that later progressed to Graves' ophthalmopathy. The V call is TRBV28, the J call TRBJ2-6; D uncertain. Sequenced material: blood. In DNA, the CDR3 is TGTGCCAGCAGTTTAGACGCCGCCTCTGGGGCCAACGTCCTGACTTTC. It encodes CASSLDAASGANVLTF. Full variable domain (rest looked up from reference TRBV28 and TRBJ2-6): DVKVTQSSRYLVKRTGEKVFLECVQDMDHENMFWYRQDPGLGLRLIYFSYDVKMKEKGDIPEGYSVSREKKERFSLILESASTNQTSMYLCASSLDAASGANVLTFGAGSRLTVL.